This T cell receptor beta chain comes out of a study of CD8+ T cells in alopecia areata. Sequencing used cDNA as its template, made by extracting RNA and reverse transcribing it. Only in-frame clones appear in the TCRdb table, and some are missing; sequencing was by immunoSEQ multiplex PCR. The sample holds around 250,000 clones, about 68% seen once. Trimming removed 3 bases at V and 7 bases at J, with 13 bases between. This CDR3 is built from 14 residues. Germline V gene data show CDR1 as LGHNT and CDR2 as FRNRAP. The clonotype was recovered from a human donor with alopecia areata. The chain carries TRBV12-5 and TRBJ1-3; D is ambiguous. The input for sequencing was CD4+ T cells sorted from blood, taken at week 0. In DNA form, the CDR3 reads TGTGCTAGTGGTTTTAGACCCCCCCAGAACACCATATATTTT. Its translation: CASGFRPPQNTIYF. The whole variable domain, filled in from reference TRBV12-5 and TRBJ1-3, reads DARVTQTPRHKVTEMGQEVTMRCQPILGHNTVFWYRQTMMQGLELLAYFRNRAPLDDSGMPKDRFSAEMPDATLATLKIQPSEPRDSAVYFCASGFRPPQNTIYFGEGSWLTVV.